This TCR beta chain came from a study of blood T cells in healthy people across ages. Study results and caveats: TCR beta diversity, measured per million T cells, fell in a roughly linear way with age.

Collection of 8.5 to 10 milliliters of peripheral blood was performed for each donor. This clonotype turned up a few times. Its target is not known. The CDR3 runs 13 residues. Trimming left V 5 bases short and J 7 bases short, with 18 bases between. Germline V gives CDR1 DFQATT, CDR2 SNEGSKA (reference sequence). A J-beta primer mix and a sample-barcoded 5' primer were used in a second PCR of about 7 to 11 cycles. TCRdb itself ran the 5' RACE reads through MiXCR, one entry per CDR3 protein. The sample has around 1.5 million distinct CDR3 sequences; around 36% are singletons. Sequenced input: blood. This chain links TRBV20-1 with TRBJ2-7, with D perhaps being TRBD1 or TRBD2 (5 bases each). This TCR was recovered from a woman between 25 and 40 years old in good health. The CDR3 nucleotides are TGCAGTGCTGGGGACCCTACTACGGGGGAGCAGTACTTC. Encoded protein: CSAGDPTTGEQYF.